The 27 T cell receptor beta chains below were found in one sample sequenced in a study of T-cell reconstitution after alpha-beta-depleted transplantation in children. For TCRbeta, the library was prepared with unique molecular identifiers. TCRdb reprocessed the PCR reads via MiXCR and lists one record per CDR3 protein. The data contain 250,000 to 300,000 distinct CDR3 sequences, 9.9% of them singletons. Sequences were derived from PBMCs from the stem cell graft donor, sampled from the stem cell graft. The source is a human donor who donated a stem cell graft to a child with SCID.

The chain is built from TRBV3-1 and TRBJ2-1, with 10 bases aligning to TRBD2. V shed 3 bases, J shed 8 bases, and the junction held 7 bases outside the gene matches. There are 15 residues in the CDR3. Per germline, CDR1 LGHDT and CDR2 YNNKEL (reference sequence). CDR3: CASSHSGGALDEQFF. As DNA, the CDR3 is TGTGCCAGCAGCCACAGCGGGGGGGCCTTAGATGAGCAGTTCTTC.

This clonotype was found many times. V and J are TRBV6-1 and TRBJ2-3; D might be TRBD1 (5 bases). CDR1 is MNHNS, CDR2 SASEGT, per germline. With 10 bases removed from V and 5 bases from J, the gap between germline ends came to 19 bases. CDR3 size: 14 residues. The CDR3 is CATSTDLSQDTQYF. The CDR3 nucleotides are TGTGCCACCTCGACAGACCTTTCGCAAGATACGCAGTATTTT.

This clonotype was recorded a few times. This chain joins TRBV5-1 and TRBJ2-2; no reliable D call. Per the germline V gene, CDR1 is SGHRS and CDR2 is YFSETQ. CDR3 length equals 15 residues. Trimming shortened V by 0 bases and J by 1 base, and 7 bases separated the two germline ends. The DNA for the CDR3 is TGCGCCAGCAGCTTGGCCCAGTGGAACACCGGGGAGCTGTTTTTT. It translates to CASSLAQWNTGELFF. The whole variable domain, filled in from reference TRBV5-1 and TRBJ2-2, reads KAGVTQTPRYLIKTRGQQVTLSCSPISGHRSVSWYQQTPGQGLQFLFEYFSETQRNKGNFPGRFSGRQFSNSRSEMNVSTLELGDSALYLCASSLAQWNTGELFFGEGSRLTVL.

This clonotype came up a few times. The chain joins TRBV20-1 to TRBJ2-2; no clear D. The CDR3 length is 14 residues. CDR1 DFQATT and CDR2 SNEGSKA come from the germline V gene (reference sequence). Trimming shortened V by 6 bases and J by 2 bases, and 13 bases separated the two germline ends. Here the CDR3 reads CSARTWVNTGELFF. The CDR3 region has the DNA TGCAGTGCGAGGACCTGGGTTAACACCGGGGAGCTGTTTTTT.

This clonotype was counted between two and nine times. The chain uses TRBV7-2 and TRBJ2-3; D gene uncertain. This CDR3 comprises 13 residues. The V end was cut by 4 bases, the J end by 6 bases, with 11 bases between. Germline CDR1 reads SGHTA; CDR2 reads FQGNSA. The CDR3 region is CASSSDPKDTQYF. DNA for the CDR3: TGTGCCAGCAGCTCGGACCCAAAGGATACGCAGTATTTT. The complete variable domain, with remaining parts taken from reference TRBV7-2 and TRBJ2-3, reads GAGVSQSPSNKVTEKGKDVELRCDPISGHTALYWYRQSLGQGLEFLIYFQGNSAPDKSGLPSDRFSAERTGGSVSTLTIQRTQQEDSAVYLCASSSDPKDTQYFGPGTRLTVL.

There are a few counts of this clonotype. V is TRBV9 and J is TRBJ1-4; 9 bases fit TRBD1. The CDR3 is made up of 16 amino acids. With 3 bases clipped from V and 5 bases from J, the junction kept 8 bases outside the gene matches. Germline CDR1 is SGDLS and CDR2 is YYNGEE. The CDR3 sequence: CASSAHTGTGNEKLFF. The CDR3 DNA is TGTGCCAGCAGCGCTCATACCGGGACAGGGAATGAAAAACTGTTTTTT.

The V gene is TRBV11-2, the J gene TRBJ2-1; the D gene could be TRBD1 or TRBD2 (7 bases each). Germline V gives CDR1 SGHAT, CDR2 FQNNGV. Trimming took off 5 bases at V and 6 bases at J, with 20 bases between the two ends. CDR3 length: 16 residues. The CDR3: CASSTTRTGGGNEQFF. The CDR3 nucleotides are TGTGCCAGCAGCACCACCCGGACAGGCGGGGGCAATGAGCAGTTCTTC.

Regarding this clonotype: A read error may be the cause here, since a much bigger clone is one base away. This chain links TRBV20-1 with TRBJ1-2; 8 bases agree with TRBD1. Germline CDR1 is DFQATT and CDR2 is SNEGSKA (reference sequence). This CDR3 is built from 13 residues. The CDR3: CSARKTGGDGYSF. The CDR3 coding sequence is TGCAGTGCTAGGAAAACAGGGGGGGACGGCTACTCCTTC.

This clonotype was observed many times. The chain carries TRBV5-1 and TRBJ2-7, with 8 bases matching TRBD1. This CDR3 has 15 amino acids. Trimming at V came to 0 bases and at J to 3 bases, leaving 5 bases not matched to a gene. CDR1 SGHRS and CDR2 YFSETQ come from the germline V gene. The CDR3 loop reads CASSLESGGIYEQYF. The CDR3 nucleotides read TGCGCCAGCAGCTTGGAGTCAGGGGGCATCTACGAGCAGTACTTC.

This clonotype has only a few counts. This sequence joins TRBV7-6 and TRBJ2-5, with 7 bases lining up with TRBD2. Germline V gene data show CDR1 as SGHVS and CDR2 as FNYEAQ. This CDR3 region has 11 residues. V trimming: 3 bases; J trimming: 14 bases; junction bases outside the gene matches: 6. CDR3 in amino acids: CASSLGLAVYF. The CDR3 DNA sequence: TGTGCCAGCAGCTTGGGGCTAGCGGTTTACTTC. The entire variable domain, with the rest obtained from reference TRBV7-6 and TRBJ2-5, is as follows: GAGVSQSPRYKVTKRGQDVALRCDPISGHVSLYWYRQALGQGPEFLTYFNYEAQQDKSGLPNDRFSAERPEGSISTLTIQRTEQRDSAMYRCASSLGLAVYFGPGTRLLVL.

The rearrangement links TRBV5-1 to TRBJ2-2, with no clear D. The V end lost 4 bases, the J end lost 5 bases, and 12 bases lay between the germline ends. The CDR3 totals 14 residues. Per the germline V gene, CDR1 is SGHRS and CDR2 is YFSETQ. The CDR3 sequence is CASSNALETGELFF. The CDR3 coding sequence is TGCGCCAGCAGCAACGCCCTGGAGACCGGGGAGCTGTTTTTT.

The chain recombines TRBV29-1 with TRBJ1-1; no definite D call. Germline assignment: CDR1 SQVTM and CDR2 ANQGSEA. CDR3 length: 10 residues. Trimming took 7 bases from V and 4 from J, leaving 7 bases between them. CDR3 region: CSGLTTEAFF. The CDR3 coding sequence is TGCAGCGGCCTAACCACTGAAGCTTTCTTT.

Ten or more counts support this clonotype. The genes are TRBV13 and TRBJ2-2; no clear D gene. Trimming removed 0 bases from V and 3 bases from J, with 11 bases in between. This CDR3 is built from 16 residues. The germline V gene has CDR1 PRHDT and CDR2 FYEKMQ (reference sequence). CDR3 region: CASSLGVRPHTGELFF. The CDR3 bases are TGTGCCAGCAGCTTAGGAGTGCGGCCTCACACCGGGGAGCTGTTTTTT.

This rearrangement joins TRBV20-1 to TRBJ2-5, with a possible D match to TRBD2 (5 bases). The CDR3 sequence is 13 residues long. V lost 4 bases, J lost 5 bases, and 14 bases lay in between. The germline gives CDR1 DFQATT, CDR2 SNEGSKA (reference sequence). The CDR3 sequence: CSATRGALETQYF. CDR3 nucleotides: TGCAGTGCTACCCGGGGTGCGTTGGAGACCCAGTACTTC.

This clonotype was seen at least ten times. The chain joins TRBV7-2 to TRBJ2-3; either TRBD1 or TRBD2 may supply D (6 bases each). The CDR3 runs 16 residues. Germline lookup yields CDR1 SGHTA and CDR2 FQGNSA. The germline V and J ends were trimmed by 3 bases and 3 bases, with 16 bases remaining between them. In DNA, the CDR3 is TGTGCCAGCAGCTTTCCACAGGGAGGTGGGACAGATACGCAGTATTTT. It specifies CASSFPQGGGTDTQYF.

This clonotype occurred many times. This sequence joins TRBV5-1 and TRBJ2-2; maybe TRBD1 (5 bases). The CDR3 contains 15 residues. V lost 0 bases and J 6 bases, leaving 12 bases between the germline ends. The germline CDR1 and CDR2 sequences are SGHRS and YFSETQ. The CDR3 sequence is CASSLAQGISGELFF. CDR3 sequence (DNA): TGCGCCAGCAGCTTGGCCCAGGGTATCTCCGGGGAGCTGTTTTTT.

Remarks on this clonotype: Germline and junction disagree at one end, which may indicate a read error. This chain uses TRBV5-1 with TRBJ2-5; TRBD1 matches at 7 bases. This CDR3 is built from 15 residues. Per the germline V gene, CDR1 is SGHRS and CDR2 is YFSETQ. As DNA, the CDR3 is TGCGCCAGCAGCTTGGGACAGGGAGTCACAGAGACCCAGTATTTC. Its protein product is CASSLGQGVTETQYF.

The table lists this clonotype with many counts. V is TRBV12-3 or TRBV12-4 and J is TRBJ2-1; TRBD1 matches 9 bases. This CDR3 is built from 15 residues. Trimming removed 5 bases from V and 5 bases from J; junction bases left unmatched: 7. CDR3 region: CASSLGTGWDNEQFF. CDR3 bases: TGTGCCAGCAGTCTCGGGACAGGGTGGGACAATGAGCAGTTCTTC.

The sample holds a few counts of this clonotype. The V and J genes are TRBV5-6 and TRBJ1-3; D gene unclear. The germline gives CDR1 SGHDT, CDR2 YYEEEE. The CDR3 has 13 amino acids. The ends were cut back, 7 bases at V and 4 bases at J, with 12 bases in the middle. The CDR3 bases are TGTGCCAGCGCCGAGGGATCAGGAAACACCATATATTTT. It specifies CASAEGSGNTIYF. The full variable domain, rest sourced from reference TRBV5-6 and TRBJ1-3, is DAGVTQSPTHLIKTRGQQVTLRCSPKSGHDTVSWYQQALGQGPQFIFQYYEEEERQRGNFPDRFSGHQFPNYSSELNVNALLLGDSALYLCASAEGSGNTIYFGEGSWLTVV.

This chain uses TRBV3-1 with TRBJ1-5; TRBD1 agrees at 7 bases. The J segment lost 4 bases and the V segment lost 4 bases, leaving 4 bases of the junction unmatched. CDR1 is LGHDT, CDR2 YNNKEL, per germline (reference sequence). The CDR3 has 14 residues. Here the CDR3 DNA reads TGTGCCAGCAGCCTAGGACAGGTTAATCAGCCCCAGCATTTT. Protein sequence: CASSLGQVNQPQHF. Looking up the rest from reference TRBV3-1 and TRBJ1-5 gives the full variable domain: DTAVSQTPKYLVTQMGNDKSIKCEQNLGHDTMYWYKQDSKKFLKIMFSYNNKELIINETVPNRFSPKSPDKAHLNLHINSLELGDSAVYFCASSLGQVNQPQHFGDGTRLSIL.

This chain links TRBV7-8 with TRBJ2-6, with D uncertain. The CDR3 covers 15 residues. The V gene lost 1 base and the J gene lost 6 bases, with 10 bases spanning the gap. Per germline, CDR1 SGHVS and CDR2 FQNEAQ. The CDR3, as DNA: TGTGCCAGCAGCTTAGGTTCTAGGTCGGCCAACGTCCTGACTTTC. This sequence encodes CASSLGSRSANVLTF.

Here the CDR3 reads CASSLAEIAGELFF. The CDR3, as DNA: TGTGCCAGCAGTTTAGCCGAGATAGCCGGGGAGCTGTTTTTT. The rearrangement links TRBV12-3 or TRBV12-4 to TRBJ2-2; D remains unclear. V was cut by 0 bases and J by 6 bases, with 8 bases left in between. This CDR3 spans 14 amino acids.

In this sample, this clonotype turned up a few times. V and J are TRBV20-1 and TRBJ2-1; D is unresolved. CDR1 and CDR2 (germline): DFQATT, SNEGSKA (reference sequence). This CDR3 spans 11 amino acids. Trimming left V 3 bases short and J 4 bases short, with 4 bases between. The CDR3 loop reads CSARSYNEQFF. CDR3 DNA: TGCAGTGCTAGGTCATACAATGAGCAGTTCTTC.

The chain is built from TRBV6-5 and TRBJ2-1, with a tentative D call TRBD1 (6 bases). V lost 6 bases and J lost 7, with 10 bases in between. Germline values: CDR1 MNHEY, CDR2 SVGAGI. There are 12 residues in the CDR3. CDR3 sequence: CASRRTGNEQFF. CDR3 DNA sequence: TGTGCCAGCAGAAGAACAGGGAATGAGCAGTTCTTC.

The rearrangement uses TRBV4-2 and TRBJ2-5; 8 bases align to TRBD2. This CDR3 is built from 16 residues. J gave up 4 bases and V 1 base, and 8 bases lay outside the gene matches. Germline assignment: CDR1 LGHNA and CDR2 YNFKEQ. The CDR3 region is CASSQVNSGAPETQYF. The CDR3 DNA is TGTGCCAGCAGCCAAGTTAATAGCGGGGCCCCAGAGACCCAGTACTTC.

J is TRBJ2-3 and V is TRBV7-6, with 7 bases matching TRBD1. CDR3 length: 15 residues. V was pared by 5 bases and J by 0 bases, with 5 bases of the junction left unmatched. In germline, CDR1 is SGHVS, CDR2 FNYEAQ. The CDR3 DNA sequence: TGTGCCAGCAGCCGGGGACAGCCCAGCACAGATACGCAGTATTTT. Residues: CASSRGQPSTDTQYF.

This clonotype was seen only a few times. CDR3 coding DNA: TGTGCCAGCAGCCAAGGGGCAGATAGCAATCAGCCCCAGCATTTT. Its translation is CASSQGADSNQPQHF. The chain is built from TRBV4-2 and TRBJ1-5, with D unresolved. This CDR3 region has 15 residues. Trimming shortened V by 1 base and J by 0 bases, and 7 bases separated the two germline ends. Germline loops: CDR1 LGHNA, CDR2 YNFKEQ.